This T cell receptor (beta chain) was captured by sequencing in a study of blood T cell repertoires in COVID-19. Study overall: From the United States, Italy and Spain came samples of acute and convalescent COVID-19.

Authors' processing steps: Cell counts per sample came from amplifying reference gene primers. Repertoires were generated with immunoSEQ multiplex PCR, while TCRdb's copy carries only in-frame clones and drops some. That table supplies the V and J calls and clone size; D and trimming were determined from the DNA. This sample has 440,000 or so clones, with around 89% found just once. J was trimmed by 4 bases and V by 7 bases; bases with no gene match: 8. The CDR3 is 14 amino acids. The germline V gene has CDR1 MNHEY and CDR2 SMNVEV (reference sequence). Recruited during active infection, patients (from Seattle) were subsequently followed longitudinally.

The gene calls are TRBV27 and TRBJ2-7; 9 bases agree with TRBD1. Input material: peripheral blood. This clonotype was obtained from a woman aged 40 to 50 with COVID-19, enrolled during active disease. The CDR3 sequence: CASNDRGRDYEQYF. DNA for the CDR3: TGTGCCAGCAATGACAGGGGGAGAGATTACGAGCAGTACTTC.